These 16 T cell receptor beta chains came from one sample sequenced in a study of control samples from healthy donors and cancer patients. Sequencing used immunoSEQ multiplex PCR; TCRdb keeps in-frame clones, though not all of them. The sample holds fewer than 200,000 clones; about 94% are singletons and the top ten take over 4%. Input material: blood. Receptors were obtained from a woman aged 55-70 years in good health.

The chain combines TRBV6-2 or TRBV6-3 with TRBJ1-1; no firm D call. Trimming took 6 bases from V and 4 from J, leaving 9 bases between them. The CDR3 is 12 residues long. The germline V gene encodes CDR1 MNHEY and CDR2 SVGEGT. This chain's CDR3 is CASSNPVTEAFF. As DNA, the CDR3 is TGTGCCAGCAGCAACCCGGTCACTGAAGCTTTCTTT.

On this clone itself: The junction departs from germline at one end; a sequencing error may be responsible. The chain uses TRBV7-7 and TRBJ2-1; 9 nucleotides line up with TRBD2. This CDR3 contains 15 residues. CDR1 SSHAT and CDR2 FNYEAQ come from the germline V gene (reference sequence). DNA for the CDR3: TGTGCTAGCAGCTTGGGACTAGCTCCTTACAATGAGCAGTTCTTC. Translating gives CASSLGLAPYNEQFF.

The J gene is TRBJ1-5, the V gene TRBV6-5, with D possibly being TRBD1 (5 bases). The CDR3 totals 14 residues. Germline V lookup: CDR1 MNHEY, CDR2 SVGAGI. Trimming pared 5 bases from V and 5 bases from J, leaving 13 bases between. CDR3 bases: TGTGCCAGCAGTCCCGGAGGGGCGGATCAGCCCCAGCATTTT. It yields the protein CASSPGGADQPQHF.

The chain is built from TRBV4-1 and TRBJ1-4; no firm D call. This CDR3 has 16 amino acids. CDR1 MGHRA and CDR2 YSYEKL come from the germline V gene. The V end was cut by 0 bases, the J end by 0 bases, with 8 bases between. CDR3 DNA sequence: TGCGCCAGCAGCCAAGATCGGCTAGCAACTAATGAAAAACTGTTTTTT. This encodes CASSQDRLATNEKLFF.

In the case of this clone: One end of the junction varies from germline; a read error may be responsible. J is TRBJ2-1 and V is TRBV7-7, with TRBD2 matching 8 bases. Germline lookup yields CDR1 SSHAT and CDR2 FNYEAQ (reference sequence). This CDR3 has 15 residues. The CDR3 DNA is TGTGCTAGCAGCTTAGGACTAGCAAGCTACAATGAGCAGTTCTTC. Translating gives CASSLGLASYNEQFF.

This chain joins TRBV2 and TRBJ1-6; D unresolved. The CDR3 extends over 14 amino acids. With 3 bases removed from V and 6 bases from J, the gap between germline ends came to 9 bases. The germline gives CDR1 SNHLY, CDR2 FYNNEI. The CDR3 sequence is CASSDVAGNSPLHF. The CDR3 DNA follows: TGTGCCAGCAGTGACGTGGCGGGTAATTCACCCCTCCACTTT.

This CDR3 reads CASGLIPGQAWNEQFF. CDR3 sequence (DNA): TGTGCTAGTGGTTTGATCCCGGGACAGGCGTGGAATGAGCAGTTCTTC. The chain employs TRBV12-5 and TRBJ2-1, with TRBD1 matching 8 bases. CDR1 and CDR2 (germline): LGHNT, FRNRAP. This CDR3 has 16 amino acids. The V segment lost 2 bases and the J segment 7 bases; nucleotides outside the gene matches: 10.

The rearrangement joins TRBV18 to TRBJ2-1; 10 bases are a match to TRBD2. The CDR3 contains 16 residues. Germline-derived CDR1 and CDR2 are KGHSH and LQKENI. V dropped 1 base and J dropped 8; count of bases not matched to a gene: 8. The CDR3 protein is CASSPLDSGGSDEQFF. The DNA of the CDR3 is TGTGCCAGCTCACCACTGGATAGCGGGGGGTCCGATGAGCAGTTCTTC.

This clone was observed once. The V call is TRBV4-2, the J call TRBJ2-1, with 7 bases matching TRBD2. This CDR3 spans 15 amino acids. Germline loops: CDR1 LGHNA, CDR2 YNFKEQ. V dropped 7 bases and J dropped 5; count of bases not matched to a gene: 11. The CDR3 DNA is TGTGCCAGCACCTCTTCGGGGGGTATTGACAATGAGCAGTTCTTC. Translating it yields CASTSSGGIDNEQFF.

In DNA, the CDR3 is TGCGCCAGCTTTACCAATGGGGGCTACACCTTC. The encoded protein is CASFTNGGYTF. V gene TRBV5-1 combines with J gene TRBJ1-2; D is unresolved. The V gene lost 7 bases and the J gene lost 8 bases, with 12 bases spanning the gap. This CDR3 has 11 residues. Germline-derived CDR1 and CDR2 are SGHRS and YFSETQ. Using reference TRBV5-1 and TRBJ1-2 for the parts outside the CDR3, the full variable domain is KAGVTQTPRYLIKTRGQQVTLSCSPISGHRSVSWYQQTPGQGLQFLFEYFSETQRNKGNFPGRFSGRQFSNSRSEMNVSTLELGDSALYLCASFTNGGYTFGSGTRLTVV.

This clone appeared once. The V gene is TRBV6-2 or TRBV6-3, the J gene TRBJ1-1; D may be TRBD1 (5 bases). The CDR3 runs 18 residues. Germline CDR1 MNHEY, CDR2 SVGEGT. The V end was cut by 6 bases, the J end by 1 base, with 24 bases between. DNA for the CDR3: TGTGCCAGCAGCCACAAATGGGGGGAAAATCCTTGGAACACTGAAGCTTTCTTT. This encodes CASSHKWGENPWNTEAFF.

CDR3 bases: TGTGCCTGGCAGGGACCGACTAATGAAAAACTGTTTTTT. Its protein is CAWQGPTNEKLFF. The chain recombines TRBV30 with TRBJ1-4; maybe TRBD1 (5 bases). The CDR3 extends over 13 amino acids. CDR1 and CDR2 (germline): GTSNPN, SVGIG (reference sequence). Trimming left V 5 bases short and J 2 bases short, with 9 bases between.

The chain is built from TRBV2 and TRBJ1-6; 10 bases agree with TRBD1. CDR1 is SNHLY and CDR2 is FYNNEI in the germline V gene. The CDR3 consists of 17 residues. Trimming took 6 bases from V and 8 from J; bases not matched to a gene: 13. The CDR3 region has the DNA TGTGCCAGCAGCCTGACAGGGGGCGGACTGGGGCATTCACCCCTCCACTTT. This sequence encodes CASSLTGGGLGHSPLHF. The whole variable domain, remainder taken from reference TRBV2 and TRBJ1-6, is EPEVTQTPSHQVTQMGQEVILRCVPISNHLYFYWYRQILGQKVEFLVSFYNNEISEKSEIFDDQFSVERPDGSNFTLKIRSTKLEDSAMYFCASSLTGGGLGHSPLHFGNGTRLTVT.

The table lists this clone with a count of one. The chain recombines TRBV7-3 with TRBJ1-6; D is uncertain. This CDR3 is 17 amino acids long. The V end lost 1 base, the J end lost 8 bases, and 18 bases lay between the germline ends. Germline V CDR1 and CDR2: SGHTA, FQGTGA. The DNA of the CDR3 is TGTGCCAGCAGCTTAAGGGCGACGGATAACGATTATTCACCCCTCCACTTT. Amino acid sequence: CASSLRATDNDYSPLHF.

V is TRBV10-3 and J is TRBJ2-7; 7 nucleotides agree with TRBD1. Trimming removed 0 bases from V and 4 bases from J; junction bases left unmatched: 6. The CDR3 loop spans 15 amino acids. Germline V gene sequence: CDR1 ENHRY, CDR2 SYGVKD. The CDR3 nucleotides are TGTGCCATCAGTGAGTCCCCAGGGGGAATGTACGAGCAGTACTTC. As protein: CAISESPGGMYEQYF.

This chain connects TRBV15 to TRBJ2-5; 10 bases match TRBD2. CDR1 is LNHNV and CDR2 is YYDKDF in the germline V gene (reference sequence). J gave up 5 bases and V 1 base, and 10 bases lay outside the gene matches. The CDR3 runs 17 residues. The chain's CDR3 is CATSRVASGGRGETQYF. CDR3 sequence (DNA): TGTGCCACCAGCAGAGTGGCTAGCGGGGGCCGGGGGGAGACCCAGTACTTC.